This T cell receptor beta chain stems from a study of cytotoxic CD8 clonotypes in ibrutinib-treated CLL. Study-level results: Sustained-remission and progressing patients were not sampled at matched times.

In the case of this clone: The antigen remains undetermined.

This table comes from immunoSEQ multiplex PCR, and its TCRdb copy is limited to in-frame clones, with some not included. The sample records around 27,000 clones, approximately 71% being singletons. The germline gives CDR1 SGHKS, CDR2 YYEKEE (reference sequence). This CDR3 has 15 amino acids. The ends were cut back, 2 bases at V and 4 bases at J, with 12 bases in the middle. The receptor was isolated from a human donor with chronic lymphocytic leukemia. The chain couples TRBV5-5 to TRBJ2-2; D might be TRBD1 (5 bases). Sequencing was performed on PBMCs, taken at disease progression, from a patient treated with ibrutinib. The CDR3 DNA sequence: TGTGCCAGCAGCTTACAAGGGGCAGTCACCGGGGAGCTGTTTTTT. This sequence encodes CASSLQGAVTGELFF.